Shown below are 21 T cell receptor beta chains from a single sample sequenced in a study of cytomegalovirus exposure and HLA in healthy donors. Primers for the PCR totalled 60 Vbeta and 13 Jbeta. The data were produced by immunoSEQ multiplex PCR, yet TCRdb's version contains in-frame clones alone and is incomplete. This table holds about 160,000 clones, approximately 77% found once. The sample taken for sequencing was PBMCs. These receptors all come from a man aged 45-65 years in good health and CMV-seropositive.

CDR3 in DNA: TGTGCCAGCAGTGAAATGCGAGGACAGCCCCAGCATTTT. Translated, it gives CASSEMRGQPQHF. The gene calls are TRBV6-1 and TRBJ1-5; D is ambiguous. The CDR3 runs to 13 residues. Trimming took off 2 bases at V and 7 bases at J, with 9 bases between the two ends. CDR1 is MNHNS, CDR2 SASEGT, per germline.

The genes are TRBV28 and TRBJ2-5, with TRBD1 matching 8 bases. The CDR3 has 13 residues. V lost 5 bases, J lost 11 bases, and 10 bases stayed unmatched. Germline CDR1 is MDHEN and CDR2 is SYDVKM. The CDR3 coding sequence is TGTGCCAGCAGTCCCGGACAGGGCCTAGGGCAGTACTTC. Protein sequence: CASSPGQGLGQYF.

The chain recombines TRBV2 with TRBJ1-2; 7 bases fit TRBD1. Germline lookup yields CDR1 SNHLY and CDR2 FYNNEI. Trimming cost V 5 bases and J 4 bases; bases outside gene matches: 10. This CDR3 comprises 15 residues. The CDR3 region is CASSFPRGAPYGYTF. The CDR3 region has the DNA TGTGCCAGCAGTTTTCCCAGGGGGGCCCCCTATGGCTACACCTTC.

This chain uses TRBV7-2 with TRBJ2-5; perhaps TRBD1 as D (5 bases). V was shortened by 3 bases and J by 3 bases, with 8 bases between the two germline ends. The CDR3 is 13 amino acids. Germline assignment: CDR1 SGHTA and CDR2 FQGNSA. The CDR3 coding sequence is TGTGCCAGCAGCTTCGCAGGGAAAGAGACCCAGTACTTC. Protein sequence: CASSFAGKETQYF.

This sequence joins TRBV5-1 and TRBJ2-1; weak D call: TRBD2 (6 bases). From germline, CDR1 is SGHRS and CDR2 YFSETQ. CDR3 size: 14 residues. Trimming removed 4 bases from V and 5 bases from J, with 13 bases in between. CDR3: CASSLLAIHNEQFF. As DNA, the CDR3 is TGCGCCAGCAGCCTACTAGCTATCCACAATGAGCAGTTCTTC.

The J gene is TRBJ2-3, the V gene TRBV6-5; TRBD2 matches 8 bases. Looked up from germline, CDR1 is MNHEY and CDR2 is SVGAGI. V gave up 0 bases and J gave up 2 bases; unmatched junction bases: 4. This CDR3 is built from 16 residues. CDR3: CASSYSGLATTDTQYF. The CDR3 region has the DNA TGTGCCAGCAGTTACTCAGGACTAGCCACCACAGATACGCAGTATTTT.

Only one count was recorded for this clone. The CDR3 sequence is CASSLEGQANSPLHF. CDR3 bases: TGTGCCAGCAGCTTAGAGGGACAGGCGAATTCACCCCTCCACTTT. The V and J genes are TRBV7-6 and TRBJ1-6; 8 bases fit TRBD1. The CDR3 contains 15 residues. V was pared by 1 base and J by 7 bases, with 3 bases of the junction left unmatched. CDR1 and CDR2 from the germline V gene are SGHVS and FNYEAQ.

The chain recombines TRBV27 with TRBJ1-6; D possibly corresponds to TRBD1 (5 bases). Between the trimmed V and J ends, which lost 5 bases and 11 bases, there was a span of 16 bases. CDR3 length equals 14 residues. Germline values: CDR1 MNHEY, CDR2 SMNVEV (reference sequence). The CDR3 bases are TGTGCCAGCAGTCCCGTGGGGCCCCCAGCACCCCTCCACTTT. Translation: CASSPVGPPAPLHF.

V and J are TRBV28 and TRBJ2-7; the match to TRBD1 covers 11 bases. After removal of 7 bases from V and 3 bases from J, the junction contained 14 bases not matched to a gene. Germline V lookup: CDR1 MDHEN, CDR2 SYDVKM. The CDR3 runs to 17 residues. CDR3 amino acids: CASIGPGFGTGGYEQYF. DNA of the CDR3: TGTGCCAGCATCGGTCCAGGTTTTGGGACAGGGGGCTACGAGCAGTACTTC.

This clone was seen a single time. The chain couples TRBV19 to TRBJ2-2; TRBD1 might be the D (6 bases). The CDR3 has 15 amino acids. Trimming took 2 bases from V and 3 from J, leaving 10 bases between them. Germline assignment: CDR1 LNHDA and CDR2 SQIVND (reference sequence). CDR3 DNA sequence: TGTGCCAGTAGTATACAGGGGTATCACACCGGGGAGCTGTTTTTT. It specifies CASSIQGYHTGELFF.

The chain links TRBV7-2 to TRBJ1-2, with 7 bases lining up with TRBD1. The CDR3 spans 14 residues. The trim removed 5 bases at V and 2 bases at J, leaving 5 bases unmatched. Germline V gene sequence: CDR1 SGHTA, CDR2 FQGNSA. The CDR3 protein is CASSRQGSNYGYTF. CDR3 coding DNA: TGTGCCAGCAGCCGACAGGGATCGAACTATGGCTACACCTTC.

This chain uses TRBV19 with TRBJ1-1; 11 nucleotides match TRBD1. The CDR3 sequence is 14 residues long. The germline gives CDR1 LNHDA, CDR2 SQIVND (reference sequence). V was clipped by 6 bases and J by 10 bases; unmatched bases: 10. The DNA of the CDR3 is TGTGCCAGTAGCAGCCGGGACAGGGGGTTTGGAGCTTTCTTT. Translating gives CASSSRDRGFGAFF.

V is TRBV27 and J is TRBJ2-5; D may be TRBD1 (5 bases). CDR3 length equals 14 residues. The ends were cut back, 5 bases at V and 2 bases at J, with 12 bases in the middle. Germline-derived CDR1 and CDR2 are MNHEY and SMNVEV (reference sequence). The CDR3 DNA reads TGTGCCAGCAGTCCCCGGACACTACAAGAGACCCAGTACTTC. Encoded protein: CASSPRTLQETQYF.

Written as DNA, the CDR3 is TGTGCCAGCAGCTCTACGAACGAGCAGTACTTC. Protein: CASSSTNEQYF. The rearrangement joins TRBV27 to TRBJ2-5, with unresolved D. The end of the DNA aligns better with TRBJ2-7, so the J call may be wrong. Germline values: CDR1 MNHEY, CDR2 SMNVEV (reference sequence). The CDR3 has 11 residues.

V is TRBV5-8 and J is TRBJ2-7, with TRBD1 as a possible D gene (6 bases). The V end lost 4 bases, the J end lost 2 bases, and 16 bases lay between the germline ends. Germline lookup yields CDR1 SGHTS and CDR2 YDEGEE. The CDR3 consists of 15 residues. In nucleotides, the CDR3 is TGTGCCAGCAGCACGAAATTTCAGGGGACCTACGAGCAGTACTTC. As protein: CASSTKFQGTYEQYF.

The chain joins TRBV7-2 to TRBJ2-1, with D possibly matching TRBD2 (5 bases). Trimming pared 4 bases from V and 10 bases from J, leaving 11 bases between. The length of the CDR3 is 12 residues. Per germline, CDR1 SGHTA and CDR2 FQGNSA. The CDR3 protein is CASSSLGLEQFF. CDR3 nucleotide sequence: TGTGCCAGCAGCTCCTTAGGACTCGAGCAGTTCTTC.

This clone was observed once. The V and J genes are TRBV29-1 and TRBJ1-2; D call uncertain. There are 13 residues in the CDR3. V was pared by 4 bases and J by 4 bases, with 13 bases between. Germline V gene sequence: CDR1 SQVTM, CDR2 ANQGSEA. CDR3 DNA: TGCAGCGTTGGGGGAGGAGAGGGCTATGGCTACACCTTC. It encodes CSVGGGEGYGYTF.

This clone was seen more than once but under ten times. This sequence joins TRBV28 and TRBJ2-7; 9 nucleotides align to TRBD1. CDR1 and CDR2 (germline): MDHEN, SYDVKM. V was pared by 2 bases and J by 8 bases, with 10 bases of the junction left unmatched. The length of the CDR3 is 15 residues. The CDR3 DNA reads as TGTGCCAGCAGTTTACCTTCCGGACAGGGGTCCAAGCAGTACTTC. Translating gives CASSLPSGQGSKQYF.

V and J are TRBV6-1 and TRBJ1-5; D gene uncertain. Germline CDR1 is MNHNS and CDR2 is SASEGT. V was cut by 0 bases and J by 0 bases, with 15 bases left in between. The CDR3 loop spans 18 amino acids. The CDR3 spells CASSEAGRPHYSNQPQHF. CDR3 nucleotide sequence: TGTGCCAGCAGTGAAGCGGGGAGACCTCACTATAGCAATCAGCCCCAGCATTTT.

The gene calls are TRBV10-3 and TRBJ1-2; TRBD1 is a possible D gene (5 bases). The germline CDR1 and CDR2 sequences are ENHRY and SYGVKD. Trimming removed 6 bases at V and 4 bases at J, with 12 bases between. This CDR3 comprises 13 residues. CDR3 region: CAIRMTAFYGYTF. CDR3 nucleotides: TGTGCCATCAGGATGACAGCGTTCTATGGCTACACCTTC.

The chain couples TRBV27 to TRBJ2-7, with TRBD1 identical over 9 bases. V gave up 3 bases and J gave up 4 bases; unmatched junction bases: 13. The germline CDR1 and CDR2 sequences are MNHEY and SMNVEV (reference sequence). This CDR3 is built from 17 residues. The CDR3 loop reads CASSFRKPQGAKYEQYF. The CDR3 nucleotides read TGTGCCAGCAGTTTCAGAAAACCACAGGGGGCAAAATACGAGCAGTACTTC.